One sample yielded the 24 T cell receptor beta chains listed below, sequenced in a study of CD8+CD57+ T cells in acquired aplastic anemia. Profiles of TCR beta VDJ and CDR3 were generated from a genomic DNA template. From the reads, TCRdb called clonotypes with MiXCR, one entry per CDR3 protein. The sample lists 200,000 or so distinct CDR3 sequences; around 45% were seen once. The patients chosen for sequencing had shown expansion of CD8+CD57+ cells (detected by flow cytometry). Sequencing input: sorted CD4+, CD8+, or CD8+CD57+ T cells (not recorded which) from PBMCs. Receptor source: a human donor with aplastic anemia.

This clonotype has ten or more counts. The rearrangement links TRBV18 to TRBJ1-6; TRBD1 matches 7 bases. This CDR3 region has 13 residues. Germline V gives CDR1 KGHSH, CDR2 LQKENI. V trimming: 2 bases; J trimming: 10 bases; junction bases outside the gene matches: 2. The CDR3 is CASSPDRESPLHF. Here the CDR3 DNA reads TGTGCCAGCTCACCAGACAGGGAATCACCCCTCCACTTT. The entire variable domain, with the rest obtained from reference TRBV18 and TRBJ1-6, is as follows: NAGVMQNPRHLVRRRGQEARLRCSPMKGHSHVYWYRQLPEEGLKFMVYLQKENIIDESGMPKERFSAEFPKEGPSILRIQQVVRGDSAAYFCASSPDRESPLHFGNGTRLTVT.

The chain joins TRBV24-1 to TRBJ2-7; TRBD2 aligns across 7 bases. Losses at the gene ends were 9 bases for V and 6 bases for J; bases not matched to a gene: 10. The CDR3 is 13 amino acids. CDR1 KGHDR and CDR2 SFDVKD come from the germline V gene. The CDR3 sequence is CATGEGSLSEQYF. The DNA for the CDR3 is TGTGCCACCGGGGAGGGAAGCCTCTCCGAGCAGTACTTC.

The genes are TRBV20-1 and TRBJ2-7; D might be TRBD1 (5 bases). V was trimmed by 3 bases and J by 3 bases, leaving 9 bases between them. CDR1 DFQATT and CDR2 SNEGSKA come from the germline V gene (reference sequence). This CDR3 comprises 12 residues. CDR3 DNA: TGCAGTGCTAGGCAGGGTTTCTACGAGCAGTACTTC. This codes for CSARQGFYEQYF.

Only a few counts were recorded for this clonotype. The chain recombines TRBV20-1 with TRBJ2-3; no definite D call. This CDR3 has 14 amino acids. CDR1 and CDR2 from the germline V gene are DFQATT and SNEGSKA (reference sequence). The germline V and J ends were trimmed by 3 bases and 0 bases, with 10 bases remaining between them. DNA of the CDR3: TGCAGTGCTAGGACGGGCGGAAGCACAGATACGCAGTATTTT. It encodes CSARTGGSTDTQYF.

The chain couples TRBV19 to TRBJ1-1, with unresolved D. This CDR3 has 11 residues. The germline V gene has CDR1 LNHDA and CDR2 SQIVND (reference sequence). V was cut by 8 bases and J by 8 bases, with 12 bases left in between. In DNA, the CDR3 is TGTGCCAGTTTTCGTAGAGCGGAAGCTTTCTTT. Translation: CASFRRAEAFF.

The V gene is TRBV7-3, the J gene TRBJ2-7; a possible D gene is TRBD1 (6 bases). The germline V and J ends were trimmed by 5 bases and 2 bases, with 16 bases remaining between them. Germline V gene data show CDR1 as SGHTA and CDR2 as FQGTGA. This CDR3 contains 15 residues. CDR3 DNA sequence: TGTGCCAGCAGCCATCTGGACAGAGGCACCTACGAGCAGTACTTC. Amino acids: CASSHLDRGTYEQYF.

The rearrangement links TRBV5-1 to TRBJ1-6; 9 nucleotides agree with TRBD1. Germline V gene lookup returns CDR1 SGHRS and CDR2 YFSETQ. The trim removed 7 bases at V and 8 bases at J, leaving 4 bases unmatched. The CDR3 covers 13 residues. The CDR3, as DNA: TGCGCCAGCGGAAGGACAGGGGATTCACCCCTCCACTTT. This translates into CASGRTGDSPLHF.

The chain carries TRBV2 and TRBJ1-4; D possibly corresponds to TRBD1 (5 bases). V lost 2 bases and J lost 10, with 14 bases in between. Germline-derived CDR1 and CDR2 are SNHLY and FYNNEI. The CDR3 loop spans 14 amino acids. CDR3 coding DNA: TGTGCCAGCAGTGAACAGGGACTCTCTGGAAAACTGTTTTTT. The encoded protein is CASSEQGLSGKLFF.

The chain employs TRBV20-1 and TRBJ1-6, with 9 bases aligning to TRBD1. Germline-derived CDR1 and CDR2 are DFQATT and SNEGSKA (reference sequence). The V segment lost 3 bases and the J segment 8 bases; nucleotides outside the gene matches: 8. CDR3 size: 15 residues. The CDR3 here is CSASPQGAGYSPLHF. The CDR3 bases are TGCAGTGCTAGCCCACAGGGGGCGGGTTATTCACCCCTCCACTTT.

This sequence joins TRBV20-1 and TRBJ2-3, with unresolved D. The germline V and J ends were trimmed by 3 bases and 5 bases, with 6 bases remaining between them. CDR3 length equals 11 residues. Germline V gene lookup returns CDR1 DFQATT and CDR2 SNEGSKA (reference sequence). The CDR3 DNA reads TGCAGTGCTAGTGCGCAAGATACGCAGTATTTT. It yields the protein CSASAQDTQYF.

J is TRBJ1-6 and V is TRBV2, with D possibly matching TRBD1 (5 bases). Trimming cost V 7 bases and J 6 bases, with 16 bases left between them. Germline-derived CDR1 and CDR2 are SNHLY and FYNNEI. CDR3 length equals 15 residues. The CDR3 nucleotides read TGTGCCAGCACCAAGGAGGGGATTGGTAATTCACCCCTCCACTTT. Translating gives CASTKEGIGNSPLHF.

This clonotype was found many times. The rearrangement links TRBV10-3 to TRBJ2-7; D might be TRBD2 (6 bases). Trimming stripped 7 bases from V and 4 bases from J, with 17 bases between. From germline, CDR1 is ENHRY and CDR2 SYGVKD. This CDR3 has 14 residues. The CDR3 protein is CAITRAPRGYEQYF. The CDR3 nucleotides read TGTGCCATCACCCGGGCGCCGCGGGGTTACGAGCAGTACTTC.

This clonotype was observed at least ten times. The rearrangement joins TRBV10-3 to TRBJ1-2; no firm D call. Between the trimmed V and J ends, which lost 3 bases and 7 bases, there was a span of 12 bases. CDR3 length: 13 amino acids. CDR1 is ENHRY and CDR2 is SYGVKD in the germline V gene. Written as DNA, the CDR3 is TGTGCCATCAGTGAAGGCCAGGCCACTGGCTACACCTTC. This translates into CAISEGQATGYTF.

A note on this clonotype: This CDR3 is missing its conserved last phenylalanine or tryptophan, likely due to a read error. The limits of the CDR3 on the DNA are not certain, so only TCRdb's listed CDR3 is given. The chain joins TRBV10-2 to TRBJ1-2; the DNA was not compared with TRBD1, the D call given in the table. Ends included, the CDR3 has 15 residues. Germline assignment: CDR1 WSHSY and CDR2 SAAADI. The CDR3: CASSDFTGFNYGCTS.

The chain's CDR3 is CASSLEYQPQHF. CDR3 nucleotides: TGTGCCAGCAGCTTAGAGTATCAGCCCCAGCATTTT. The V and J genes are TRBV7-2 and TRBJ1-5, with D uncertain. V lost 1 base, J lost 5 bases, and 3 bases lay in between. The germline V gene encodes CDR1 SGHTA and CDR2 FQGNSA. CDR3 length: 12 amino acids.

This clonotype was detected only once. The J gene is TRBJ1-5, the V gene TRBV15; a weak D match, TRBD1 (6 bases). Germline loops: CDR1 LNHNV, CDR2 YYDKDF (reference sequence). CDR3 length: 15 residues. V was trimmed by 0 bases and J by 5 bases, leaving 11 bases between them. DNA for the CDR3: TGTGCCACCAGCAGAGATTTGAACAGGGATCAGCCCCAGCATTTT. Translation: CATSRDLNRDQPQHF.

The chain links TRBV2 to TRBJ2-5; 15 bases are shared with TRBD2. Germline CDR1 and CDR2: SNHLY and FYNNEI. This CDR3 is built from 15 residues. V was pared by 5 bases and J by 6 bases, with 4 bases of the junction left unmatched. CDR3 coding DNA: TGTGCCAGCAGTTGGACTAGCGGGAGGGGAAAGACCCAGTACTTC. Encoded protein: CASSWTSGRGKTQYF.

The chain couples TRBV7-9 to TRBJ1-1; maybe TRBD1 (5 bases). The CDR3 has 14 residues. V shed 0 bases and J shed 2 bases, with 7 bases lying between them. Germline V CDR1 and CDR2: SEHNR, FQNEAQ (reference sequence). The CDR3 DNA sequence: TGTGCCAGCAGCTTAGCGGGGCCCAACACTGAAGCTTTCTTT. As protein: CASSLAGPNTEAFF.

This clonotype was counted a few times. The V call is TRBV10-3, the J call TRBJ2-7; 8 nucleotides match TRBD1. The V and J ends lost 4 bases and 3 bases, in that order; junction bases with no gene match: 5. Per germline, CDR1 ENHRY and CDR2 SYGVKD. The CDR3 consists of 14 residues. The CDR3 is CAISGTGKGYEQYF. CDR3 nucleotides: TGTGCCATCAGTGGGACAGGGAAGGGCTACGAGCAGTACTTC.

This clonotype was counted ten times or more. V gene TRBV2 combines with J gene TRBJ1-1; D is possibly TRBD1 (6 bases). The CDR3 contains 14 residues. Germline CDR1 and CDR2: SNHLY and FYNNEI. Trimming took off 3 bases at V and 4 bases at J, with 12 bases between the two ends. CDR3 residues: CASSEQGGSTEAFF. For the CDR3, the DNA is TGTGCCAGCAGTGAGCAAGGGGGTAGCACTGAAGCTTTCTTT.

This clonotype was picked up one time. This chain uses TRBV6-5 with TRBJ1-5, with unresolved D. The CDR3 contains 14 residues. In germline, CDR1 is MNHEY, CDR2 SVGAGI. Trimming cost V 0 bases and J 7 bases, with 10 bases left between them. The CDR3, as DNA: TGTGCCAGCAGTTACTCGATATCAGGACAGCCCCAGCATTTT. Translated, it gives CASSYSISGQPQHF.

Many counts were recorded for this clonotype. The chain couples TRBV11-2 to TRBJ2-7; D assignment may be TRBD1 or TRBD2 (5 bases each). The germline CDR1 and CDR2 sequences are SGHAT and FQNNGV. V was pared by 5 bases and J by 7 bases, with 18 bases between. The CDR3 is made up of 14 amino acids. The CDR3 DNA sequence: TGTGCCAGCAGCCCCGACCGGGACCCTCTTGAGCAGTACTTC. This gives the protein CASSPDRDPLEQYF.

This rearrangement joins TRBV29-1 to TRBJ2-3; D is perhaps TRBD1 (6 bases). Germline loops: CDR1 SQVTM, CDR2 ANQGSEA. The length of the CDR3 is 13 residues. Trimming pared 7 bases from V and 3 bases from J, leaving 14 bases between. The CDR3 sequence is CSARTDRTDTQYF. The CDR3 DNA reads as TGCAGCGCCCGGACAGATCGGACAGATACGCAGTATTTT.

Regarding this clonotype: Germline is not matched at one junction end, which may reflect a read error. V is TRBV6-2 or TRBV6-3 and J is TRBJ1-5; D is unclear. From germline, CDR1 is MNHEY and CDR2 SVGEGT. The CDR3 runs 13 residues. The CDR3 is CATKQDGYQPQHF. CDR3 bases: TGTGCCACCAAGCAGGATGGTTATCAGCCCCAGCACTTT.